Below are 20 T cell receptor beta chains sequenced from a single sample in a study of T-cell reconstitution after alpha-beta-depleted transplantation in children. The library targeted TCRbeta and was prepared with unique molecular identifiers. TCRdb re-derived calls from the PCR reads in MiXCR, one entry per CDR3 protein. The repertoire has 600,000 to 700,000 distinct CDR3 sequences, 16% of them found once; the top ten carry about 1.1%. The material was PBMCs from the stem cell graft donor, obtained from the stem cell graft. These TCRs come from a human donor who donated a stem cell graft to a child with acute myeloid leukemia.

The chain is built from TRBV7-9 and TRBJ2-7; TRBD2 is a possible D gene (6 bases). CDR1 and CDR2 (germline): SEHNR, FQNEAQ (reference sequence). The CDR3 contains 15 residues. V gave up 6 bases and J gave up 0 bases, with 15 bases separating them. The CDR3 loop reads CASRLWGVSSYEQYV. The CDR3 coding sequence is TGTGCCAGCAGACTATGGGGGGTTTCCTCCTACGAGCAGTACGTC.

The table lists this clonotype with many counts. The chain joins TRBV15 to TRBJ2-6; TRBD1 matches 7 bases. The CDR3 length is 18 residues. Germline lookup yields CDR1 LNHNV and CDR2 YYDKDF (reference sequence). V was pared by 3 bases and J by 0 bases, with 8 bases of the junction left unmatched. CDR3 loop: CATSSSGTARSGANVLTF. CDR3 bases: TGTGCCACCAGCAGTTCCGGGACAGCCCGCTCTGGGGCCAACGTCCTGACTTTC. The full variable domain, with the rest looked up from reference TRBV15 and TRBJ2-6, is DAMVIQNPRYQVTQFGKPVTLSCSQTLNHNVMYWYQQKSSQAPKLLFHYYDKDFNNEADTPDNFQSRRPNTSFCFLDIRSPGLGDTAMYLCATSSSGTARSGANVLTFGAGSRLTVL.

This clonotype occurred a few times. The V call is TRBV20-1, the J call TRBJ1-5, with 7 positions matching TRBD1. CDR1 and CDR2 from the germline V gene are DFQATT and SNEGSKA (reference sequence). V shed 3 bases and J 8 bases; nucleotides not matched to a gene: 10. The CDR3 is made up of 14 amino acids. CDR3 bases: TGCAGTGCTAGGTCAGGGGGACCTAGGGAGCCCCAGCATTTT. Its translation is CSARSGGPREPQHF.

This clonotype was recorded many times. V gene TRBV29-1 combines with J gene TRBJ2-1; 7 bases are shared with TRBD2. Per germline, CDR1 SQVTM and CDR2 ANQGSEA. Trimming cost V 4 bases and J 0 bases; bases outside gene matches: 3. The CDR3 loop spans 14 amino acids. CDR3 sequence: CSVGGGSSYNEQFF. CDR3 DNA: TGCAGCGTTGGAGGCGGGAGCTCCTACAATGAGCAGTTCTTC.

At least ten counts were recorded for this clonotype. The chain has TRBV29-1 and TRBJ1-2; tentative D call: TRBD1 (6 bases). This CDR3 comprises 12 residues. Trimming took 6 bases from V and 4 from J, leaving 12 bases between them. Per the germline V gene, CDR1 is SQVTM and CDR2 is ANQGSEA. The CDR3 reads CSVRDTTYGYTF. The DNA for the CDR3 is TGCAGCGTGAGGGACACTACCTATGGCTACACCTTC.

The chain links TRBV5-6 to TRBJ1-1, with D possibly being TRBD1 (5 bases). Trimming took 2 bases from V and 0 from J, leaving 11 bases between them. Germline V gene sequence: CDR1 SGHDT, CDR2 YYEEEE. The CDR3 spans 15 residues. This CDR3 is CASSFFGGLNTEAFF. The DNA of the CDR3 is TGTGCCAGCAGCTTTTTTGGGGGTCTGAACACTGAAGCTTTCTTT.

The rearrangement links TRBV4-3 to TRBJ1-2; D is unclear. The CDR3 covers 15 residues. Trimming stripped 3 bases from V and 3 bases from J, with 14 bases between. CDR1 and CDR2 from the germline V gene are LGHNA and YSLEER. CDR3 coding DNA: TGCGCCAGCAGCCATGGCGGCGGGTTAGACTATGGCTACACCTTC. Encoded protein: CASSHGGGLDYGYTF.

The sample holds many counts of this clonotype. The gene calls are TRBV20-1 and TRBJ1-1; possibly TRBD1 for D (5 bases). CDR1 DFQATT and CDR2 SNEGSKA come from the germline V gene (reference sequence). This CDR3 is built from 14 residues. Trimming shortened V by 0 bases and J by 3 bases, and 11 bases separated the two germline ends. The CDR3 reads CSAREAGTDTEAFF. The CDR3 coding sequence is TGCAGTGCTAGAGAAGCAGGGACTGACACTGAAGCTTTCTTT.

Comments on this clonotype: This may be a read error, as it is one base from a much larger clone. The J gene is TRBJ1-2, the V gene TRBV20-1; D may be TRBD1 (6 bases). Looked up from germline, CDR1 is DFQATT and CDR2 is SNEGSKA (reference sequence). The CDR3 totals 13 residues. CDR3 residues: CSARGRGYNGYNF. CDR3 sequence (DNA): TGCAGTGCTAGAGGCAGGGGCTATAATGGCTACAACTTC.

This clonotype has a count of ten or more. The rearrangement joins TRBV20-1 to TRBJ2-3; TRBD2 might be the D (5 bases). V lost 1 base and J lost 0, with 11 bases in between. This CDR3 has 15 amino acids. Germline CDR1 and CDR2: DFQATT and SNEGSKA (reference sequence). CDR3 in amino acids: CSARGRVLSTDTQYF. The DNA of the CDR3 is TGCAGTGCTAGAGGGCGGGTCCTAAGCACAGATACGCAGTATTTT.

This clonotype was counted many times. V and J are TRBV6-4 and TRBJ1-2, with D possibly TRBD1 on 5 matching bases. CDR3 size: 12 residues. Trimming took off 3 bases at V and 5 bases at J, with 7 bases between the two ends. Looked up from germline, CDR1 is MRHNA and CDR2 is SNTAGT. This CDR3 reads CASSEGGYGYTF. The CDR3 nucleotides are TGTGCCAGCAGTGAGGGGGGTTATGGCTACACCTTC.

The chain couples TRBV6-1 to TRBJ2-7, with a tentative D call TRBD1 (5 bases). This CDR3 comprises 13 residues. The V end lost 4 bases, the J end lost 3 bases, and 10 bases lay between the germline ends. The germline gives CDR1 MNHNS, CDR2 SASEGT. CDR3 coding DNA: TGTGCCAGCAGTGCCGACAGAGTCTACGAGCAGTACGTC. Amino acid sequence: CASSADRVYEQYV.

This clonotype was recorded many times. This chain uses TRBV20-1 with TRBJ2-5, with D tentatively TRBD1 (7 bases). The CDR3 has 14 residues. Germline V lookup: CDR1 DFQATT, CDR2 SNEGSKA (reference sequence). V lost 7 bases to trimming and J lost 0 bases, with 15 bases between them. For the CDR3, the DNA is TGCAGTGTTCTGCGGGACAGCTACCAAGAGACCCAGTACTTC. Protein: CSVLRDSYQETQYF.

In this sample, this clonotype turned up many times. The CDR3 loop is CAISDDGTGSSGANVLTF. CDR3 in DNA: TGTGCCATCAGTGATGACGGGACCGGAAGCTCTGGGGCCAACGTCCTGACTTTC. J is TRBJ2-6 and V is TRBV10-3, with D perhaps given as TRBD1 or TRBD2 (5 bases each). Trimming stripped 3 bases from V and 0 bases from J, with 15 bases between. This CDR3 comprises 18 residues. CDR1 and CDR2 (germline): ENHRY, SYGVKD.

The genes are TRBV6-1 and TRBJ2-3, with D hard to call. V was cut by 4 bases and J by 2 bases, with 7 bases left in between. This CDR3 is 13 amino acids long. Germline V gene data show CDR1 as MNHNS and CDR2 as SASEGT. CDR3 DNA: TGTGCCAGCAGTGGAGCTTACACAGATACGCAGTATTTT. Amino acids: CASSGAYTDTQYF.

Ten or more counts support this clonotype. V usage is TRBV20-1 and J usage is TRBJ2-3; 10 bases fit TRBD1. This CDR3 has 14 amino acids. Germline trimming cut 6 bases from V and 4 bases from J; bases unmatched to any gene: 7. The germline V gene encodes CDR1 DFQATT and CDR2 SNEGSKA (reference sequence). The CDR3 DNA reads as TGCAGTGCACCTCCGGGACAGGGGCCAGATACGCAGTATTTT. Translating it yields CSAPPGQGPDTQYF.

At least ten counts were recorded for this clonotype. The chain recombines TRBV5-6 with TRBJ2-1; 10 bases are shared with TRBD2. Per germline, CDR1 SGHDT and CDR2 YYEEEE. V trimming: 3 bases; J trimming: 7 bases; junction bases outside the gene matches: 4. The CDR3 has 14 amino acids. The CDR3: CASSSLAGANEQFF. The CDR3 region has the DNA TGTGCCAGCAGCTCGCTAGCGGGGGCTAATGAGCAGTTCTTC.

The J gene is TRBJ2-1, the V gene TRBV20-1, with D possibly matching TRBD1 (5 bases). CDR3 length: 17 residues. The ends were cut back, 1 base at V and 0 bases at J, with 16 bases in the middle. Per germline, CDR1 DFQATT and CDR2 SNEGSKA (reference sequence). The DNA for the CDR3 is TGCAGTGCTAGAGGGCAGGGTGCCGATTACTCCTACAATGAGCAGTTCTTC. Its translation: CSARGQGADYSYNEQFF.

The chain joins TRBV12-3 or TRBV12-4 to TRBJ1-1; a possible D gene is TRBD1 (5 bases). Trimming cost V 8 bases and J 0 bases, with 19 bases left between them. The CDR3 covers 16 residues. As DNA, the CDR3 is TGTGCCAGCTCCCGGGCAGGGAAGGGTCTGAACACTGAAGCTTTCTTT. Its protein is CASSRAGKGLNTEAFF.

The rearrangement joins TRBV20-1 to TRBJ2-5, with TRBD1 matching over 7 bases. V lost 5 bases and J lost 4; bases outside the gene matches: 10. The CDR3 length is 14 residues. Germline values: CDR1 DFQATT, CDR2 SNEGSKA (reference sequence). The CDR3 DNA reads as TGCAGTGCTCCGACCCGACAGGGCCGAGAGACCCAGTACTTC. It codes for CSAPTRQGRETQYF.